This TCR beta chain was identified during a study of blood T cell repertoires in COVID-19. The V and J ends lost 0 bases and 8 bases, in that order; junction bases with no gene match: 7. Germline loops: CDR1 LGHDT, CDR2 YNNKEL (reference sequence). CDR3 length equals 16 residues. Method: immunoSEQ multiplex PCR; TCRdb's copy keeps in-frame clones and lacks some. The data contain some 74,000 clones, about 80% of them singletons. This receptor was taken from a man older than 75 with acute or convalescent COVID-19. V usage is TRBV3-1 (or the pseudogene TRBV3-2) and J usage is TRBJ1-2; TRBD1 agrees at 12 bases. Sequencing input: peripheral blood. Here the CDR3 DNA reads TGTGCCAGCAGCCAAGAGACTTGGGACAGGGGGCGAGGCTACACCTTC. Translating gives CASSQETWDRGRGYTF.